This T cell receptor beta chain originates from a study of metastatic and nonmetastatic thyroid tumors. TCRdb ran MiXCR on the PCR reads. Among about 93,000 clones listed, approximately 11% were seen once. For this clone: A much larger clone differs from this one at a single base, so this may be a read error.

No patient received treatment before thyroid surgery. The clonotype originates from a female donor with papillary thyroid cancer or a benign thyroid nodule (not recorded which). Some clones in this sample may be carry-over from other donors' samples. Sequences were obtained from blood.

In nucleotides, the CDR3 is TGTGCCAGCAGCCGGTTCGGACTAGCGCACAATGAGCAGTTCTTC. This gives the protein CASSRFGLAHNEQFF. The chain links TRBV5-6 to TRBJ2-1; TRBD2 aligns across 9 bases. The germline V gene has CDR1 SGHDT and CDR2 YYEEEE. The CDR3 length is 15 residues. V dropped 4 bases and J dropped 5; count of bases not matched to a gene: 7.